The 22 T cell receptor beta chains in this list originate from one sample, sequenced in a study of blood T cell repertoires in COVID-19. The repertoire was sequenced with immunoSEQ multiplex PCR; TCRdb's copy has only in-frame clones and lacks some. The sample shows some 150,000 clones, around 80% of them seen only once. What was sequenced was peripheral blood. These receptors were collected from an elderly woman with active or convalescent COVID-19.

The CDR3 sequence: CASSYNGGVAFF. The CDR3 DNA reads TGTGCCAGCAGTTACAACGGGGGTGTAGCTTTCTTT. This chain joins TRBV6-5 and TRBJ1-1; D might be TRBD1 (5 bases). The CDR3 spans 12 residues. Germline V gene sequence: CDR1 MNHEY, CDR2 SVGAGI. V was trimmed by 2 bases and J by 10 bases, leaving 11 bases between them.

The chain recombines TRBV5-6 with TRBJ1-4, with TRBD1 identical over 9 bases. This CDR3 is 15 amino acids long. The germline V gene has CDR1 SGHDT and CDR2 YYEEEE. After removal of 3 bases from V and 5 bases from J, the junction contained 5 bases not matched to a gene. The CDR3 here is CASSYYRGLNEKLFF. The CDR3 coding sequence is TGTGCCAGCAGCTATTACAGGGGGCTCAATGAAAAACTGTTTTTT.

This clone was observed once. The chain has TRBV6-2 or TRBV6-3 and TRBJ2-1; 9 bases fit TRBD1. The CDR3 runs to 16 residues. From germline, CDR1 is MNHEY and CDR2 SVGEGT. Losses at the gene ends were 4 bases for V and 5 bases for J; bases not matched to a gene: 9. This CDR3 is CASSFFGTGWNNEQFF. CDR3 nucleotides: TGTGCCAGCAGTTTCTTCGGGACAGGGTGGAACAATGAGCAGTTCTTC.

The gene calls are TRBV5-5 and TRBJ2-7, with TRBD1 identical over 7 bases. Germline V gene data show CDR1 as SGHKS and CDR2 as YYEKEE (reference sequence). The CDR3 has 15 amino acids. The J segment lost 5 bases and the V segment lost 1 base, leaving 9 bases of the junction unmatched. The CDR3 is CASSLFGDRANEQYF. The CDR3 coding sequence is TGTGCCAGCAGCTTGTTCGGCGACAGGGCTAACGAGCAGTACTTC. The full variable domain, rest sourced from reference TRBV5-5 and TRBJ2-7, is DAGVTQSPTHLIKTRGQQVTLRCSPISGHKSVSWYQQVLGQGPQFIFQYYEKEERGRGNFPDRFSARQFPNYSSELNVNALLLGDSALYLCASSLFGDRANEQYFGPGTRLTVT.

The CDR3 here is CASSEGQGVGETQYF. CDR3 coding DNA: TGTGCCAGCAGCGAGGGACAGGGGGTAGGAGAGACCCAGTACTTC. This sequence joins TRBV9 and TRBJ2-5, with 11 bases matching TRBD1. This CDR3 is built from 15 residues. Germline V gene lookup returns CDR1 SGDLS and CDR2 YYNGEE. V was pared by 3 bases and J by 4 bases, with 5 bases of the junction left unmatched.

CDR3 nucleotides: TGCGCCAGCAGCTTGGCCCCACGCCCCGGGACAGAGAACACCGGGGAGCTGTTTTTT. Amino acid sequence: CASSLAPRPGTENTGELFF. The rearrangement joins TRBV5-1 to TRBJ2-2; 7 bases are shared with TRBD1. The V gene end was trimmed by 0 bases and the J gene end by 1 base; junction bases not matched to a gene: 12. CDR3 length equals 19 residues. CDR1 is SGHRS, CDR2 YFSETQ, per germline.

The V and J genes are TRBV6-4 and TRBJ2-1; D gene unclear. CDR1 is MRHNA, CDR2 SNTAGT, per germline. The CDR3 contains 15 residues. Deletions cut 6 bases from V and 4 bases from J, with 16 bases between. CDR3 in amino acids: CASSVSPTGYNEQFF. The DNA of the CDR3 is TGTGCCAGCAGCGTGTCCCCTACGGGTTACAATGAGCAGTTCTTC.

This CDR3 reads CATWEGVGDTQYF. Written as DNA, the CDR3 is TGTGCCACCTGGGAGGGGGTTGGAGATACGCAGTATTTT. The genes are TRBV5-4 and TRBJ2-3; a possible D gene is TRBD2 (7 bases). CDR1 and CDR2 (germline): SGHNT, YYREEE (reference sequence). The length of the CDR3 is 13 residues. V lost 9 bases and J 5 bases, leaving 16 bases between the germline ends.

This clone was counted only a few times. The chain links TRBV3-1 (or the pseudogene TRBV3-2) to TRBJ2-4; no reliable D call. Germline-derived CDR1 and CDR2 are LGHDT and YNNKEL (reference sequence). V was cut by 0 bases and J by 0 bases, with 9 bases left in between. CDR3 size: 16 residues. This CDR3 reads CASSQDYGAAKNIQYF. As DNA, the CDR3 is TGTGCCAGCAGCCAAGATTACGGAGCAGCCAAAAACATTCAGTACTTC.

The chain recombines TRBV28 with TRBJ2-5; 7 positions match TRBD1. The CDR3 sequence is 14 residues long. Per the germline V gene, CDR1 is MDHEN and CDR2 is SYDVKM. Trimming took 4 bases from V and 2 from J; bases not matched to a gene: 4. CDR3 region: CASSSGGQQETQYF. The CDR3 nucleotides read TGTGCCAGCAGTTCAGGGGGACAACAAGAGACCCAGTACTTC.

The chain is built from TRBV5-1 and TRBJ1-2; D is ambiguous. In germline, CDR1 is SGHRS, CDR2 YFSETQ. There are 13 residues in the CDR3. Trimming took 6 bases from V and 2 from J, leaving 11 bases between them. The CDR3 DNA follows: TGCGCCAGCAAGGCAGGTGAAAACTATGGCTACACCTTC. This sequence encodes CASKAGENYGYTF.

The gene calls are TRBV7-2 and TRBJ1-2, with 8 bases fitting TRBD1. This CDR3 spans 16 amino acids. Per the germline V gene, CDR1 is SGHTA and CDR2 is FQGNSA. Trimming cost V 5 bases and J 1 base; bases outside gene matches: 9. The CDR3 is CASSRRDRPDNYGYTF. The CDR3 DNA reads TGTGCCAGCAGCCGCCGGGACAGGCCGGATAACTATGGCTACACCTTC.

With regard to this clone: The junction does not match germline at one end; this may be a read error. V is TRBV7-6 and J is TRBJ1-5; 7 bases match TRBD1. CDR1 and CDR2 (germline): SGHVS, FNYEAQ. The CDR3 loop spans 15 amino acids. As DNA, the CDR3 is TGTGCCAGCAGCCCCCAGACAGGGCAGAATCAGTCCCAGCATTTT. Residues: CASSPQTGQNQSQHF.

The chain joins TRBV19 to TRBJ2-7, with D possibly matching TRBD1 (6 bases). The CDR3 totals 16 residues. V lost 4 bases, J lost 2 bases, and 18 bases lay in between. Germline-derived CDR1 and CDR2 are LNHDA and SQIVND (reference sequence). In DNA, the CDR3 is TGTGCCAGTAGTACCATCGGGACATTACCCCCCTACGAGCAGTACTTC. Translating it yields CASSTIGTLPPYEQYF.

V and J are TRBV11-2 and TRBJ2-3; D is uncertain. The V gene's germline CDR1 is SGHAT and CDR2 FQNNGV. The length of the CDR3 is 15 residues. V was clipped by 1 base and J by 0 bases, with 8 bases between them. The CDR3: CASSLVGSSTDTQYF. The CDR3 DNA sequence: TGTGCCAGCAGCTTAGTTGGCTCCAGCACAGATACGCAGTATTTT.

The chain couples TRBV5-4 to TRBJ2-1; TRBD1 matches at 8 bases. CDR1 SGHNT and CDR2 YYREEE come from the germline V gene (reference sequence). V dropped 3 bases and J dropped 2; count of bases not matched to a gene: 13. The CDR3 is 18 amino acids. The DNA of the CDR3 is TGTGCCAGCAGCTCCCGGAGACAGGGGACGGGAGCCTACAATGAGCAGTTCTTC. Translating it yields CASSSRRQGTGAYNEQFF.

The chain employs TRBV19 and TRBJ1-6; 10 nucleotides match TRBD1. CDR1 is LNHDA, CDR2 SQIVND, per germline (reference sequence). The CDR3 has 17 residues. Germline trimming cut 5 bases from V and 7 bases from J; bases unmatched to any gene: 11. CDR3: CASSPRGGTGDNSPLHF. In DNA form, the CDR3 reads TGTGCCAGTAGTCCACGAGGTGGGACAGGGGACAATTCACCCCTCCACTTT.

This clone has only a few counts. This chain connects TRBV2 to TRBJ2-7, with D possibly matching TRBD1 (6 bases). The germline V gene has CDR1 SNHLY and CDR2 FYNNEI. Trimming pared 4 bases from V and 2 bases from J, leaving 9 bases between. The CDR3 is 13 residues long. CDR3 DNA sequence: TGTGCCAGCAGTGGAACAGGGACCTACGAGCAGTACTTC. Its protein product is CASSGTGTYEQYF.

The rearrangement links TRBV5-1 to TRBJ2-6; D gene uncertain. In germline, CDR1 is SGHRS, CDR2 YFSETQ. V lost 2 bases and J lost 0, with 9 bases in between. CDR3 length: 16 residues. CDR3 sequence reads: CASSLLPGSGANVLTF. The CDR3 region has the DNA TGCGCCAGCAGCTTATTACCGGGCTCTGGGGCCAACGTCCTGACTTTC.

This clone was seen more than once but under ten times. V is TRBV19 and J is TRBJ1-5; 8 positions match TRBD1. Trimming removed 6 bases from V and 4 bases from J; junction bases left unmatched: 8. The CDR3 runs 15 residues. Germline V gene sequence: CDR1 LNHDA, CDR2 SQIVND (reference sequence). CDR3 in DNA: TGTGCCAGTAGAGCGACGGGACAGGTAAATCAGCCCCAGCATTTT. Translation gives CASRATGQVNQPQHF.

The chain couples TRBV4-1 to TRBJ2-7; 11 bases are shared with TRBD1. This CDR3 contains 17 residues. V shed 3 bases, J shed 3 bases, and the junction held 10 bases outside the gene matches. Germline assignment: CDR1 MGHRA and CDR2 YSYEKL. The CDR3 region has the DNA TGCGCCAGCAGCCAGGTCGGACAGGGGGCGTTTAGCTACGAGCAGTACTTC. This sequence encodes CASSQVGQGAFSYEQYF.

The chain employs TRBV3-1 (or the pseudogene TRBV3-2) and TRBJ1-2; tentatively, D is TRBD1 (5 bases). This CDR3 has 15 residues. Germline-derived CDR1 and CDR2 are LGHDT and YNNKEL (reference sequence). Trimming removed 0 bases at V and 7 bases at J, with 15 bases between. CDR3 protein: CASSQDWRGLGGYTF. CDR3 coding DNA: TGTGCCAGCAGCCAAGATTGGAGGGGCCTGGGTGGCTACACCTTC.